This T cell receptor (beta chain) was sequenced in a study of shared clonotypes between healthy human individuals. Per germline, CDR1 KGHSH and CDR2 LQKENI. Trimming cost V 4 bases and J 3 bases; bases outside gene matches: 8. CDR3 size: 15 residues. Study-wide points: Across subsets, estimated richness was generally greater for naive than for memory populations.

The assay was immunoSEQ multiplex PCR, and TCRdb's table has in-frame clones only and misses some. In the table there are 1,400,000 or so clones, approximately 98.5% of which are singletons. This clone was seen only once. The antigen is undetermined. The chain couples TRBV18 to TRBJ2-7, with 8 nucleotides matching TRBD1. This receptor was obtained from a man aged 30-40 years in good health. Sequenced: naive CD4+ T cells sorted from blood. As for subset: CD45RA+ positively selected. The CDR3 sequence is CASSRGTGPYYEQYF. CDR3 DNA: TGTGCCAGCTCACGGGGGACAGGACCCTACTACGAGCAGTACTTC.